This TCR beta chain was sequenced in a study of blood T cell repertoires in COVID-19. Study information: From the United States, Italy and Spain came samples of acute and convalescent COVID-19. Sources were T cells, B-cell-depleted T cells, or PBMCs; the material itself was cDNA or gDNA.

As processed by the authors: The authors estimated nucleated cell counts from reference gene primer amplification. This table comes from immunoSEQ multiplex PCR, and its TCRdb copy is limited to in-frame clones, with some not included. That table furnishes V, J and clone size, whereas the DNA furnished D and trimming. The sample lists around 130,000 clones; 85% to 90% were seen once. The receptor was isolated from a woman of 80 years or more with acute or convalescent COVID-19. Sample: peripheral blood.

DNA for the CDR3: TGTGCCAGCAGTGACCAAATAGGGACTCTTAATGAAAAACTGTTTTTT. It codes for CASSDQIGTLNEKLFF. The rearrangement links TRBV2 to TRBJ1-4, with a tentative D call TRBD1 (5 bases). With 3 bases removed from V and 4 bases from J, the gap between germline ends came to 15 bases. Germline V gene lookup returns CDR1 SNHLY and CDR2 FYNNEI. The CDR3 is 16 amino acids.